This TCR beta chain emerged from a study of human T cells and chemical hapten exposure. Time point noted: patch test 1, 2 weeks after DPC sensitization. Treatment of the sample: therapeutic diphenylcyclopropenone sensitization with weekly scalp DPC. One entry per CDR3 protein results from TCRdb running MiXCR on the RACE reads. The table records some 94,000 distinct CDR3 sequences, roughly an eighth of them present only once. Germline V gene data show CDR1 as MNHNY and CDR2 as SVGAGI (reference sequence). The V gene lost 3 bases and the J gene lost 4 bases, with 12 bases spanning the gap. The CDR3 runs 14 residues.

This TCR was sampled from a woman aged 40 to 50 with alopecia areata. Some clones in this sample may be carry-over from other donors' samples. The rearrangement uses TRBV6-6 and TRBJ2-5; D may be TRBD2 (6 bases). The sequencing here drew on whole blood, taken in connection with sensitization to the hapten diphenylcyclopropenone (DPC). CDR3 DNA sequence: TGTGCCAGCAGTTATCGGCGGGACGGAGAGACCCAGTACTTC. It yields the protein CASSYRRDGETQYF.